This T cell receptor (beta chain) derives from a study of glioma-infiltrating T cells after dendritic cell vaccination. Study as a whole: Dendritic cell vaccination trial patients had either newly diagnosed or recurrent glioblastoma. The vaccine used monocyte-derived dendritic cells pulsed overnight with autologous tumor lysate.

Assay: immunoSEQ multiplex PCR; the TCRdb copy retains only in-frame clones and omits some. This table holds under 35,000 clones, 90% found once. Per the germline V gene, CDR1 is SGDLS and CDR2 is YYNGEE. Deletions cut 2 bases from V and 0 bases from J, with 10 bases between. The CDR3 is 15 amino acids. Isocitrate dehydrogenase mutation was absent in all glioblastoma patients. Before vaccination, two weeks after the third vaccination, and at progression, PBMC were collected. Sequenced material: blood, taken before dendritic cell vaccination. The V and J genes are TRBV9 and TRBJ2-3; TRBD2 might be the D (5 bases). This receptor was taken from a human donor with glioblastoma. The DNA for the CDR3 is TGTGCCAGCAGCGTGTCAGCGGATAGCACAGATACGCAGTATTTT. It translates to CASSVSADSTDTQYF.